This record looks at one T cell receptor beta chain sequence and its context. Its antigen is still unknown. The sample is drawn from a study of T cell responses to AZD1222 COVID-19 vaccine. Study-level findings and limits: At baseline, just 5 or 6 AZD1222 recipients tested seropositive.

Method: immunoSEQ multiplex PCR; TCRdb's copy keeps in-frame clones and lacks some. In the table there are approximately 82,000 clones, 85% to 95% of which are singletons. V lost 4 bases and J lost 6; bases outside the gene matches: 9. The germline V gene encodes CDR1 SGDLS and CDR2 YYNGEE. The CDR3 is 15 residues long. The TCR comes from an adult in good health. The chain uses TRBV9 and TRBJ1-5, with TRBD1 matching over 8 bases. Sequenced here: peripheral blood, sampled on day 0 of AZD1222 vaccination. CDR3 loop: CASSIGQGGAQPQHF. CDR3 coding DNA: TGTGCCAGCAGCATAGGACAGGGAGGCGCTCAGCCCCAGCATTTT. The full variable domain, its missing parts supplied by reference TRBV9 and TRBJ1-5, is DSGVTQTPKHLITATGQRVTLRCSPRSGDLSVYWYQQSLDQGLQFLIQYYNGEERAKGNILERFSAQQFPDLHSELNLSSLELGDSALYFCASSIGQGGAQPQHFGDGTRLSIL.